The next 15 T cell receptor beta chains were all read from a single sample in a study of blood T cell repertoires in COVID-19. Data came from immunoSEQ multiplex PCR; TCRdb stores just in-frame clones and leaves some out. The profile shows fewer than 200,000 clones, 85% to 90% of them singletons. The specimen was peripheral blood. The receptors originated from a man between 65 and 85 years old with active or convalescent COVID-19.

The genes are TRBV28 and TRBJ1-6, with 9 bases that match TRBD1. Germline values: CDR1 MDHEN, CDR2 SYDVKM. The CDR3 contains 18 residues. V lost 2 bases and J lost 7; bases outside the gene matches: 12. CDR3 in amino acids: CASSLGVKGGQGNSPLHF. CDR3 nucleotides: TGTGCCAGCAGTTTAGGAGTGAAAGGGGGACAGGGAAATTCACCCCTCCACTTT.

The gene calls are TRBV2 and TRBJ1-6; 8 bases map to TRBD1. V trimming: 6 bases; J trimming: 9 bases; junction bases outside the gene matches: 7. The CDR3 contains 14 residues. Germline-derived CDR1 and CDR2 are SNHLY and FYNNEI. Here the CDR3 reads CASSQDRALSPLHF. The CDR3, as DNA: TGTGCCAGCAGCCAGGACAGGGCACTTTCACCCCTCCACTTT.

This rearrangement joins TRBV18 to TRBJ1-5; no reliable D call. This CDR3 has 17 amino acids. Germline CDR1 is KGHSH and CDR2 is LQKENI. With 3 bases removed from V and 2 bases from J, the gap between germline ends came to 17 bases. This chain's CDR3 is CASSPWAFYDGNQPQHF. The DNA of the CDR3 is TGTGCCAGCTCACCCTGGGCTTTTTACGACGGCAATCAGCCCCAGCATTTT.

The chain carries TRBV5-1 and TRBJ2-7; 9 bases agree with TRBD1. With 0 bases clipped from V and 1 base from J, the junction kept 2 bases outside the gene matches. The CDR3 totals 15 residues. The germline CDR1 and CDR2 sequences are SGHRS and YFSETQ. CDR3 DNA: TGCGCCAGCAGCTTGGGGACAGGGGTTTCCTACGAGCAGTACTTC. This gives the protein CASSLGTGVSYEQYF.

This chain links TRBV28 with TRBJ2-1; 9 bases match TRBD2. V lost 2 bases and J lost 6; bases outside the gene matches: 5. CDR3 size: 15 residues. Germline CDR1 and CDR2: MDHEN and SYDVKM. The CDR3 region is CASSLGAGGVNEQFF. CDR3 in DNA: TGTGCCAGCAGTTTAGGTGCGGGAGGGGTCAATGAGCAGTTCTTC.

This clone came up a few times. This rearrangement joins TRBV7-9 to TRBJ2-1; 7 bases are a match to TRBD1. CDR1 is SEHNR and CDR2 is FQNEAQ in the germline V gene (reference sequence). Germline trimming cut 11 bases from V and 2 bases from J; bases unmatched to any gene: 3. The CDR3 consists of 12 residues. The CDR3 region has the DNA TGTGCCGGGGGACAGACCTACAATGAGCAGTTCTTC. It yields the protein CAGGQTYNEQFF.

The table lists this clone with a count of one. V and J are TRBV24-1 and TRBJ2-1; TRBD2 aligns across 15 bases. The CDR3 is 18 amino acids. The germline gives CDR1 KGHDR, CDR2 SFDVKD. V gave up 2 bases and J gave up 6 bases; unmatched junction bases: 7. The CDR3, as DNA: TGTGCCACCAGTGATTACGGGACTAGCGGGAGGATTCCCAATGAGCAGTTCTTC. Amino acids: CATSDYGTSGRIPNEQFF.

The chain couples TRBV29-1 to TRBJ1-5; 11 bases fit TRBD1. Germline assignment: CDR1 SQVTM and CDR2 ANQGSEA. The CDR3 is made up of 14 amino acids. Trimming removed 5 bases from V and 3 bases from J; junction bases left unmatched: 3. For the CDR3, the DNA is TGCAGCGTTCTGGGACAGGGGGTCAATCAGCCCCAGCATTTT. Its protein is CSVLGQGVNQPQHF. The whole variable domain, filled in from reference TRBV29-1 and TRBJ1-5, reads SAVISQKPSRDICQRGTSLTIQCQVDSQVTMMFWYRQQPGQSLTLIATANQGSEATYESGFVIDKFPISRPNLTFSTLTVSNMSPEDSSIYLCSVLGQGVNQPQHFGDGTRLSIL.

The chain combines TRBV6-5 with TRBJ1-4; 9 bases map to TRBD1. Per the germline V gene, CDR1 is MNHEY and CDR2 is SVGAGI. The junction had 6 bases not matched to a gene; V was cut back by 6 bases and J by 7 bases. The CDR3 has 14 amino acids. The CDR3 region is CASRQQGAGEKLFF. DNA for the CDR3: TGTGCCAGCAGACAACAGGGGGCGGGTGAAAAACTGTTTTTT.

This rearrangement joins TRBV19 to TRBJ1-6; D is undetermined. Germline V CDR1 and CDR2: LNHDA, SQIVND (reference sequence). Trimming pared 7 bases from V and 13 bases from J, leaving 23 bases between. The CDR3 has 15 amino acids. The CDR3 DNA reads as TGTGCCAGTACCCAATATGGACGTACCGGGGATCCCCTCCACTTT. This encodes CASTQYGRTGDPLHF.

The CDR3 loop reads CSVTGTGGHRTNEKLFF. The CDR3, as DNA: TGCAGCGTTACCGGGACAGGGGGCCATAGAACTAATGAAAAACTGTTTTTT. The chain recombines TRBV29-1 with TRBJ1-4; 12 positions agree with TRBD1. The CDR3 covers 17 residues. Trimming cost V 5 bases and J 1 base; bases outside gene matches: 8. Germline CDR1 SQVTM, CDR2 ANQGSEA.

DNA for the CDR3: TGTGCCATCAGTGAGGGGGACAGCTACGAGCAGTACTTC. As protein: CAISEGDSYEQYF. The chain combines TRBV10-3 with TRBJ2-7, with 7 bases that match TRBD1. V shed 2 bases, J shed 3 bases, and the junction held 1 base outside the gene matches. The CDR3 is 13 amino acids. CDR1 and CDR2 (germline): ENHRY, SYGVKD.

The chain carries TRBV7-8 and TRBJ1-2; no clear D. Germline CDR1 is SGHVS and CDR2 is FQNEAQ. V was trimmed by 2 bases and J by 4 bases, leaving 8 bases between them. The CDR3 runs to 13 residues. The DNA for the CDR3 is TGTGCCAGCAGCTTAACCAGTCCCTATGGCTACACCTTC. Its protein product is CASSLTSPYGYTF.

V gene TRBV5-4 combines with J gene TRBJ2-5; D is perhaps TRBD2 (5 bases). V was shortened by 0 bases and J by 7 bases, with 19 bases between the two germline ends. This CDR3 is built from 16 residues. Germline V gene data show CDR1 as SGHNT and CDR2 as YYREEE (reference sequence). The CDR3 reads CASSLDKARSEGTQYF. The CDR3 DNA sequence: TGTGCCAGCAGCTTGGACAAGGCACGTAGCGAGGGGACCCAGTACTTC.

This chain joins TRBV11-2 and TRBJ1-1; 8 positions agree with TRBD1. Per germline, CDR1 SGHAT and CDR2 FQNNGV. The CDR3 runs to 13 residues. Trimming removed 6 bases from V and 7 bases from J; junction bases left unmatched: 7. For the CDR3, the DNA is TGTGCCAGCAGAGCTACAGGGGGAGGTGAAGCTTTCTTT. Protein sequence: CASRATGGGEAFF.